This T cell receptor beta chain is from a study of T cells in localized non-small cell lung cancer. The CDR3 is 15 amino acids. V was clipped by 0 bases and J by 4 bases; unmatched bases: 2. Germline V gene sequence: CDR1 MGHRA, CDR2 YSYEKL. On this clone itself: Its antigen remains unknown.

Regarding the study as a whole: Sequencing was limited to one tumor region, leaving the possibility of heterogeneity open. Adjacent uninvolved lung tissue had the highest T cell clonality, exceeding tumor. There were a median 57 of the top 100 tumor clones appearing in adjacent lung.

Measured with immunoSEQ multiplex PCR; TCRdb has only the in-frame clones, and not every one. The sample records about 11,000 clones, 90% to 95% being singletons. The clonotype was recovered from a male donor older than 55 with stage III lung adenocarcinoma. The chain joins TRBV4-1 to TRBJ2-2; TRBD2 agrees at 7 bases. The sample in question was peripheral blood, obtained before any cancer treatment. In DNA, the CDR3 is TGCGCCAGCAGCCAAGATTGGGGGGGCACCGGGGAGCTGTTTTTT. Its translation is CASSQDWGGTGELFF.